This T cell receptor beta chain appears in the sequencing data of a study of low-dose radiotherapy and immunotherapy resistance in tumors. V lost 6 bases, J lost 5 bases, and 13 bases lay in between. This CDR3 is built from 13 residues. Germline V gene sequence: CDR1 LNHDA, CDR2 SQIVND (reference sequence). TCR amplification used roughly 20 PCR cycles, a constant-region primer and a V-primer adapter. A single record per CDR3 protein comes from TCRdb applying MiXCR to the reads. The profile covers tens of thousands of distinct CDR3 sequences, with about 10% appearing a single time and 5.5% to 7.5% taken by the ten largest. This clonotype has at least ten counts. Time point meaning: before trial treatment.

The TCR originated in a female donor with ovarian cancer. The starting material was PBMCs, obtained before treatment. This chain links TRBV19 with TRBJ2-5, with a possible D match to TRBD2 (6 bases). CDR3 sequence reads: CASSRGTSETQYF. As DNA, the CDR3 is TGTGCCAGTAGCCGCGGGACCTCGGAGACCCAGTACTTC.